This paragraph reports one T cell receptor beta chain. The data originate from a study of T cells after yellow fever vaccination. 5'RACE template switching generated TCR cDNA, adding a universal primer site and UMIs. TCRdb analysed the 5' RACE reads with MiXCR anew, one entry per CDR3 protein. The sample gives approximately 550,000 distinct CDR3 sequences, approximately 21% of which show up once; 14% is in the top ten. CDR1 is MNHNS, CDR2 SASEGT, per germline. Trimming removed 5 bases at V and 8 bases at J, with 18 bases between. The CDR3 has 14 amino acids. Sequences were derived from PBMCs, sampled 15 days after the yellow fever booster vaccination. This TCR was sampled from a man aged 25 to 40 who received the YFV17D yellow fever vaccine. V gene TRBV6-1 combines with J gene TRBJ1-2; D possibly corresponds to TRBD1 (6 bases). Here the CDR3 reads CASSTFGTGNGYTF. CDR3 DNA sequence: TGTGCCAGCAGTACCTTCGGAACAGGGAACGGCTACACCTTC.